This note documents a single T cell receptor beta chain sequence. The antigen is undetermined. Noted treatment: oral pan-JAK inhibitor, 5-10 mg twice daily. Alopecia areata patients had lesional scalp punch biopsies and peripheral blood taken from them. The data belong to a study of CD8+ T cells in alopecia areata. Overall study: Dosing with tofacitinib proceeded for 6 to 18 months, followed by 6 months off drug.

Findings and caveats of the study: Under tofacitinib, numerous expanded lesional clonotypes remained detectable in scalp and blood. Among the top 100, expanded CD8+ clones were significantly decreased by tofacitinib, as was scalp clonality.

V dropped 3 bases and J dropped 8; count of bases not matched to a gene: 10. CDR3 length: 15 residues. Germline lookup yields CDR1 SGDLS and CDR2 YYNGEE. RNA, once extracted, was reverse transcribed into cDNA for use as the sequencing template. TCRdb keeps only in-frame clones here, not all; method: immunoSEQ multiplex PCR. This table holds roughly 6,100 clones, around three fifths found once. Sequencing was performed on skin, taken at roughly week 30, from a patient treated with tofacitinib. This TCR was recovered from a human donor with alopecia areata. V gene TRBV9 combines with J gene TRBJ1-1, with 10 bases matching TRBD1. CDR3 nucleotide sequence: TGTGCCAGCAGCGCCTCCGGGACAGGGGTCGTAGAAGCTTTCTTT. It is translated as CASSASGTGVVEAFF.